This TCR beta chain was documented in a study of beta chain features in type 1 diabetes. Study-level results: Within each of all four CD4+ subsets, Type 1 diabetes patients had TCRB CDR3s that were moderately but significantly shorter.

The ends were cut back, 4 bases at V and 0 bases at J, with 7 bases in the middle. This CDR3 comprises 13 residues. Germline-derived CDR1 and CDR2 are GTSNPN and SVGIG (reference sequence). The entirety of the isolated RNA underwent reverse transcription, so expressed TCRB transcripts were sequenced. TCRdb's copy holds only in-frame clones and misses some; the assay was immunoSEQ multiplex PCR. This sample carries some 640,000 clones, about an eighth of them seen once, and the ten largest clones take around 0.04%. This clone was counted between two and nine times. Its antigen is undetermined. Specimen: naive CD4+ T cells from blood. This clonotype originated in a man aged 18 to 29 with type 1 diabetes. The chain has TRBV30 and TRBJ1-3; the D is unclear. The chain's CDR3 is CAWTPSSGNTIYF. CDR3 bases: TGTGCCTGGACTCCCTCCTCTGGAAACACCATATATTTT.